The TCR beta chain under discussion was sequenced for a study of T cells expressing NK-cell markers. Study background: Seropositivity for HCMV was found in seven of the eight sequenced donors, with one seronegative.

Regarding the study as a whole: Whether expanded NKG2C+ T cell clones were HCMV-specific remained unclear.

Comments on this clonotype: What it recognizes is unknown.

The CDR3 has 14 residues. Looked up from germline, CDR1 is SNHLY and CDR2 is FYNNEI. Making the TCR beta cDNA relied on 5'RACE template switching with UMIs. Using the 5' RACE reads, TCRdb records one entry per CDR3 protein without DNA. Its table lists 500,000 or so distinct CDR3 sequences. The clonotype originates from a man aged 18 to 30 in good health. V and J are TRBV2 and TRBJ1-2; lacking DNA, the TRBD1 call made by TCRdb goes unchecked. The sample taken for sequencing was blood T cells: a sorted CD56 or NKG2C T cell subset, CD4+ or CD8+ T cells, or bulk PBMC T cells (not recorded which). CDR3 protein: CASSERAGVHRYTF.